Listed below are T cell receptor beta chains from one sample, sequenced in a study of blood T cell repertoires in COVID-19. The assay was immunoSEQ multiplex PCR, and TCRdb's table has in-frame clones only and misses some. The sample lists 200,000 to 250,000 clones, around 89% occurring once. Sequenced: PBMCs or T cells enriched from blood (not recorded which). These receptor sequences come from a woman aged 25 to 39 who had recovered from COVID-19. Each CDR3 is given with its conserved first and last residue. A D gene is named only where the DNA matches it firmly. Clone size appears in some rows only: once, few, many, or a class for an expanded clone.

D gene: NA
J gene: TRBJ1-1
clone size: NA
V gene: TRBV28
CDR3 DNA: TGTGCCAGCAGTTTATGGTCAGGGAATGAAGCTTTCTTT
CDR3 protein: CASSLWSGNEAFF

D gene: NA
J gene: TRBJ1-1
clone size: NA
V gene: TRBV4-1
CDR3 DNA: TGCGCCAGCAGCCAAGAAAGCCGCCCCATGAACACTGAAGCTTTCTTT
CDR3 protein: CASSQESRPMNTEAFF

D gene: NA
J gene: TRBJ1-3
clone size: NA
V gene: TRBV6-1
CDR3 DNA: TGTGCCAGCAGTGAAGCTCCTACTGGAAACACCATATATTTT
CDR3 protein: CASSEAPTGNTIYF

D gene: NA
J gene: TRBJ2-7
clone size: NA
V gene: TRBV10-1
CDR3 DNA: TGCGCCAGCAGCACAGGGTTTCCGGGTGCCGAGCAGTACTTC
CDR3 protein: CASSTGFPGAEQYF

D gene: NA
J gene: TRBJ1-6
clone size: NA
V gene: TRBV5-1
CDR3 DNA: TGCGCCAGCAGCCCCGTGGAGTTGTTCGTCCCAAGCTCCTATAATTCACCCCTCCACTTT
CDR3 protein: CASSPVELFVPSSYNSPLHF

D gene: NA
J gene: TRBJ1-4
clone size: NA
V gene: TRBV30
CDR3 DNA: TGTGCCTGGAGTAAAGGGGGTAATGAAAAACTGTTTTTT
CDR3 protein: CAWSKGGNEKLFF

D gene: NA
J gene: TRBJ2-7
clone size: NA
V gene: TRBV10-2
CDR3 DNA: TGCGCCACAACCCGTGGAGGGGGCGGGTACGAGCAGTACTTC
CDR3 protein: CATTRGGGGYEQYF

D gene: NA
J gene: TRBJ2-5
clone size: NA
V gene: TRBV7-2
CDR3 DNA: TGTGCCAGCAGCCGCGGGACGCTCGAGACCCAGTACTTC
CDR3 protein: CASSRGTLETQYF

D gene: NA
J gene: TRBJ2-2
clone size: NA
V gene: TRBV27
CDR3 DNA: TGTGCCAGCAGTTTAAGGTGGCAGACGGGCGGGGAGCTGTTTTTT
CDR3 protein: CASSLRWQTGGELFF

D gene: NA
J gene: TRBJ1-1
clone size: NA
V gene: TRBV19
CDR3 DNA: TGTGCCAGTACCGGCAGGGATCGCACTGAAGCTTTCTTT
CDR3 protein: CASTGRDRTEAFF

D gene: NA
J gene: TRBJ2-7
clone size: NA
V gene: TRBV4-3
CDR3 DNA: TGCGCCAGCAGCTCCTCGTGGGGGCAGGAGCAGTACTTC
CDR3 protein: CASSSSWGQEQYF

D gene: TRBD1
J gene: TRBJ1-1
clone size: NA
V gene: TRBV3-1/TRBV3-2
CDR3 DNA: TGTGCCAGCAGCCGTGACAGGGCGGATGAAGCTTTCTTT
CDR3 protein: CASSRDRADEAFF

D gene: NA
J gene: TRBJ2-2
clone size: NA
V gene: TRBV3-1/TRBV3-2
CDR3 DNA: TGTGCCAGCAGCCTTCGGGACACCCACACCGGGGAGCTGTTTTTT
CDR3 protein: CASSLRDTHTGELFF

D gene: NA
J gene: TRBJ1-1
clone size: NA
V gene: TRBV19
CDR3 DNA: TGTGCCAGTAGTCCCTTGAACACTGAAGCTTTCTTT
CDR3 protein: CASSPLNTEAFF

D gene: NA
J gene: TRBJ1-3
clone size: few
V gene: TRBV30
CDR3 DNA: TGTGCCTGGCACAGAAACACCATATATTTT
CDR3 protein: CAWHRNTIYF

D gene: NA
J gene: TRBJ1-2
clone size: NA
V gene: TRBV29-1
CDR3 DNA: TGCAGCGTTGAAGAACGGGGATTCTATGGCTACACCTTC
CDR3 protein: CSVEERGFYGYTF

D gene: NA
J gene: TRBJ1-2
clone size: NA
V gene: TRBV12-1
CDR3 DNA: TGTGCCAGCAGCCCCCCGACAGAGACCTCCTATGGCTACACCTTC
CDR3 protein: CASSPPTETSYGYTF

D gene: TRBD2
J gene: TRBJ2-7
clone size: NA
V gene: TRBV4-2
CDR3 DNA: TGTGCCAGCAGCCCGGGAGGGGGGCTCTCCTACGAGCAGTACTTC
CDR3 protein: CASSPGGGLSYEQYF

D gene: NA
J gene: TRBJ2-7
clone size: few
V gene: TRBV18
CDR3 DNA: TGTGCCAGCTCACCTGAGGGCTACGAGCAGTACTTC
CDR3 protein: CASSPEGYEQYF

D gene: TRBD2
J gene: TRBJ2-7
clone size: NA
V gene: TRBV9
CDR3 DNA: TGTGCCAGCAGCGTAGGTGGCGGGAGGGGATACGAGCAGTACTTC
CDR3 protein: CASSVGGGRGYEQYF